These 15 T cell receptor beta chains originate from one sample sequenced in a study of human versus mouse CDR3 diversity and MHC coevolution. The data were produced by immunoSEQ multiplex PCR, yet TCRdb's version contains in-frame clones alone and is incomplete. This table has roughly 80,000 clones, approximately 92% appearing once. The sample taken for sequencing was naive CD4+ T cells from blood. Subset defined: CD45RO-negative CD62L-positive naive CD4 T cells. All receptors derive from a person between 25 and 70 years old in good health.

The chain combines TRBV2 with TRBJ2-3, with 11 bases fitting TRBD2. The J segment lost 6 bases and the V segment lost 0 bases, leaving 5 bases of the junction unmatched. The germline CDR1 and CDR2 sequences are SNHLY and FYNNEI. The CDR3 contains 16 residues. CDR3 nucleotide sequence: TGTGCCAGCAGTGAAGCGCTGGCTAGCGGGAGGGATACGCAGTATTTT. The encoded protein is CASSEALASGRDTQYF.

The DNA of the CDR3 is TGTGCCAGCAGCTTAGAGGACAGCACCAATCAGCCCCAGCATTTT. Its protein product is CASSLEDSTNQPQHF. V and J are TRBV7-2 and TRBJ1-5; TRBD1 might be the D (6 bases). Germline CDR1 SGHTA, CDR2 FQGNSA. There are 15 residues in the CDR3. Trimming left V 1 base short and J 3 bases short, with 10 bases between.

J is TRBJ2-7 and V is TRBV4-2; TRBD1 agrees at 12 bases. CDR1 and CDR2 (germline): LGHNA, YNFKEQ. The V and J ends lost 2 bases and 0 bases, in that order; junction bases with no gene match: 11. CDR3 length equals 19 residues. In DNA, the CDR3 is TGTGCCAGCAGCCAACCTCCGGGACAGGGGGCGGTCAGCTCCTACGAGCAGTACTTC. This gives the protein CASSQPPGQGAVSSYEQYF.

This clone was seen only a few times. The chain has TRBV5-1 and TRBJ2-4; D possibly corresponds to TRBD1 (5 bases). Germline V gene data show CDR1 as SGHRS and CDR2 as YFSETQ. With 4 bases removed from V and 0 bases from J, the gap between germline ends came to 14 bases. The CDR3 covers 16 residues. CDR3 DNA sequence: TGCGCCAGCAGCCCTGACAGTTATAGAGCCAAAAACATTCAGTACTTC. Protein: CASSPDSYRAKNIQYF.

V gene TRBV5-6 combines with J gene TRBJ1-6; 9 bases line up with TRBD1. Per the germline V gene, CDR1 is SGHDT and CDR2 is YYEEEE. This CDR3 has 15 amino acids. J gave up 14 bases and V 4 bases, and 13 bases lay outside the gene matches. CDR3 bases: TGTGCCAGCAGCCGATCCGGGACAGGGATCTGGGCCCTCCACTTT. Its protein is CASSRSGTGIWALHF.

This sequence joins TRBV5-1 and TRBJ1-4; D not resolved. The germline CDR1 and CDR2 sequences are SGHRS and YFSETQ. Trimming stripped 4 bases from V and 8 bases from J, with 15 bases between. The CDR3 spans 14 residues. This CDR3 is CASSPGEEGEKLFF. Here the CDR3 DNA reads TGCGCCAGCAGCCCCGGGGAGGAGGGAGAAAAACTGTTTTTT. Filled out from reference TRBV5-1 and TRBJ1-4, the complete variable domain reads KAGVTQTPRYLIKTRGQQVTLSCSPISGHRSVSWYQQTPGQGLQFLFEYFSETQRNKGNFPGRFSGRQFSNSRSEMNVSTLELGDSALYLCASSPGEEGEKLFFGSGTQLSVL.

In this sample, this clone turned up a few times. The rearrangement links TRBV4-3 to TRBJ2-1, with 10 bases fitting TRBD1. CDR1 is LGHNA, CDR2 YSLEER, per germline. CDR3 length: 16 residues. Unmatched junction bases numbered 10, after V lost 2 bases and J lost 9 bases. CDR3 loop: CASSQPWTGGIGEQFF. DNA for the CDR3: TGCGCCAGCAGCCAACCTTGGACAGGGGGGATCGGTGAGCAGTTCTTC.

The chain is built from TRBV5-4 and TRBJ2-2, with a possible D match to TRBD1 (5 bases). With 5 bases removed from V and 5 bases from J, the gap between germline ends came to 10 bases. The germline V gene has CDR1 SGHNT and CDR2 YYREEE (reference sequence). The CDR3 runs to 13 residues. CDR3 protein: CASRFTGTGELFF. In DNA form, the CDR3 reads TGTGCCAGCAGGTTTACAGGTACCGGGGAGCTGTTTTTT.

This chain uses TRBV20-1 with TRBJ1-1; no reliable D call. Germline CDR1 and CDR2: DFQATT and SNEGSKA (reference sequence). Trimming took 2 bases from V and 1 from J, leaving 2 bases between them. The CDR3 consists of 11 residues. Written as DNA, the CDR3 is TGCAGTGCTAGACAGAACACTGAAGCTTTCTTT. Protein product: CSARQNTEAFF.

The DNA of the CDR3 is TGTGCCAGCAGCTTAGAGGGGGGTAATGAGCAGTTCTTC. As protein: CASSLEGGNEQFF. This chain joins TRBV11-3 and TRBJ2-1, with D possibly matching TRBD2 (6 bases). The CDR3 has 13 residues. The germline V gene has CDR1 SGHNT and CDR2 YENEEA. V shed 0 bases and J shed 7 bases, with 7 bases lying between them.

The chain employs TRBV11-2 and TRBJ1-1; D uncertain. The germline V and J ends were trimmed by 6 bases and 0 bases, with 14 bases remaining between them. Germline lookup yields CDR1 SGHAT and CDR2 FQNNGV. The length of the CDR3 is 15 residues. Written as DNA, the CDR3 is TGTGCCAGCAGTAGTGGACTGATCATGAACACTGAAGCTTTCTTT. This gives the protein CASSSGLIMNTEAFF.

The chain employs TRBV30 and TRBJ2-3; 7 bases agree with TRBD2. Germline loops: CDR1 GTSNPN, CDR2 SVGIG (reference sequence). V shed 5 bases and J 6 bases; nucleotides not matched to a gene: 8. This CDR3 spans 13 amino acids. The CDR3 region is CAWGPGGEDTQYF. The CDR3 DNA sequence: TGTGCCTGGGGCCCTGGGGGGGAGGATACGCAGTATTTT.

This rearrangement joins TRBV14 to TRBJ1-2; 7 bases match TRBD1. The CDR3 is made up of 16 amino acids. V lost 0 bases, J lost 6 bases, and 10 bases stayed unmatched. Germline CDR1 SGHDN, CDR2 FVKESK. Written as DNA, the CDR3 is TGTGCCAGCAGCCAAGAATCGGCAGGGGGATACGATGGCTACACCTTC. It yields the protein CASSQESAGGYDGYTF.

This chain joins TRBV7-2 and TRBJ2-1, with a possible D match to TRBD1 (5 bases). In germline, CDR1 is SGHTA, CDR2 FQGNSA. The CDR3 is 15 residues long. The V end was cut by 5 bases, the J end by 0 bases, with 11 bases between. CDR3 amino acids: CASSAGQTSYNEQFF. CDR3 sequence (DNA): TGTGCCAGCAGCGCCGGACAAACCTCCTACAATGAGCAGTTCTTC.

The J gene is TRBJ2-3, the V gene TRBV9; 12 nucleotides align to TRBD2. This CDR3 has 17 residues. CDR1 and CDR2 (germline): SGDLS, YYNGEE. V shed 2 bases, J shed 6 bases, and the junction held 10 bases outside the gene matches. DNA for the CDR3: TGTGCCAGCAGCGTGAGCGGGGCTAGCGGGGGGGCTGATACGCAGTATTTT. Encoded protein: CASSVSGASGGADTQYF.